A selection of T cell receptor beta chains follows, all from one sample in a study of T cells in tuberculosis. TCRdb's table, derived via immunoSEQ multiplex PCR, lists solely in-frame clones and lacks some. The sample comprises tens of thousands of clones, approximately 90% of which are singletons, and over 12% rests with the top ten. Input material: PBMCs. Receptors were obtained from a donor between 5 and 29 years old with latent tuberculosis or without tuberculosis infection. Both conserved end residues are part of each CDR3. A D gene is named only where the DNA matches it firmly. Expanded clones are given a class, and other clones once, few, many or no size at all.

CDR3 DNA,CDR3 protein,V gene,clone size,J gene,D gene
TGTGCCAGCAGCTTACAGGGGGCAGAGACCCAGTACTTC,CASSLQGAETQYF,TRBV5-8,NA,TRBJ2-5,TRBD1
TGCGCCAGCAGCTATCTAGCGGGGGGGCCGACAGATACGCAGTATTTT,CASSYLAGGPTDTQYF,TRBV5-1,NA,TRBJ2-3,TRBD2
TGCGCCAGCAGCCAAGTCAACAGGGGGCCCCGCTACGAGCAGTACTTC,CASSQVNRGPRYEQYF,TRBV4-1,NA,TRBJ2-7,TRBD1
TGTGCCAGCAGGAGACAGGGGAACACTGAAGCTTTCTTT,CASRRQGNTEAFF,TRBV11-2,NA,TRBJ1-1,TRBD1
TGTGCCAGCAACCCGAAAAAGAACGGCGGGGAGCTGTTTTTT,CASNPKKNGGELFF,TRBV7-2,few,TRBJ2-2,NA
TGTGCCAGCAGCTTAGGAAGGGTTGAGGGTACCATATATTTT,CASSLGRVEGTIYF,TRBV5-6,once,TRBJ1-3,NA
TGTGTCAGCAGCTTGGCCAGAAGGGGAAGGACTGAAGCTTTCTTT,CVSSLARRGRTEAFF,TRBV5-4,NA,TRBJ1-1,NA
TGTGCCACCACCAAAGGGAGGGAGACCCAGTACTTC,CATTKGRETQYF,TRBV15,once,TRBJ2-5,NA
TGTGCCAGCAGCCGCAGACAATCCTATAATTCACCCCTCCACTTT,CASSRRQSYNSPLHF,TRBV5-6,NA,TRBJ1-6,NA
TGCAGCGTTGAAAGGGGGTTAGGCCAAGAGACCCAGTACTTC,CSVERGLGQETQYF,TRBV29-1,NA,TRBJ2-5,NA
TGTGCCTGGAGTGGTCTAGGACTAGCGGCATACAATGAGCAGTTCTTC,CAWSGLGLAAYNEQFF,TRBV30,NA,TRBJ2-1,TRBD2
TGTGCCAGCAGCTTAATACGGTTTGACTCGGGACTAGCGGGGAACACCGGGGAGCTGTTTTTT,CASSLIRFDSGLAGNTGELFF,TRBV7-3,NA,TRBJ2-2,TRBD2
TGTGCCACCAGCAGAGATTTGAGGACTGAAGCTTTCTTT,CATSRDLRTEAFF,TRBV15,NA,TRBJ1-1,NA
TGCGCCAGCAGCTTGCACCTCACTAGCGGGGGGGCAAATGAGCAGTTCTTC,CASSLHLTSGGANEQFF,TRBV5-1,NA,TRBJ2-1,TRBD2
TGTGCCAGCTCACACACGACAGGGAGTACCTACGAGCAGTACTTC,CASSHTTGSTYEQYF,TRBV18,NA,TRBJ2-7,TRBD1
TGTGCCAGCTCCCTGGAAGCCTCAGGGCTATGGGAAAAACTGTTTTTT,CASSLEASGLWEKLFF,TRBV27,once,TRBJ1-4,NA
TGCAGCGTTGGACAGGGGAGCTCCTACGAGCAGTACTTC,CSVGQGSSYEQYF,TRBV29-1,NA,TRBJ2-7,TRBD1
TGTGCTAGTGGGGAGACAGGGTCCGGGGAGCTGTTTTTT,CASGETGSGELFF,TRBV12-5,NA,TRBJ2-2,TRBD1
TGTGCCAGCAGTCGGACTAGCGGAGGGACCGGGGAGCTGTTTTTT,CASSRTSGGTGELFF,TRBV6-6,NA,TRBJ2-2,TRBD2
TGTGCCAGCAGCTTTTTGACAAGGACAGGGGACACTGAAGCTTTCTTT,CASSFLTRTGDTEAFF,TRBV12-1,NA,TRBJ1-1,NA
TGTGCCAGCAGGCCTGAGTTTGGGGCTGGTGCTTTCTTT,CASRPEFGAGAFF,TRBV6-5,NA,TRBJ1-1,NA
TGTGCCAGCGAACTTCAGGGAAAAAGGGATGGCTACACCTTC,CASELQGKRDGYTF,TRBV6-6,NA,TRBJ1-2,NA
TGTGCCAGCAGCGTAACAGGGACCCATGAGCAGTTCTTC,CASSVTGTHEQFF,TRBV7-2,once,TRBJ2-1,NA
TGCGCCAGCAGCTCACAGGGGTCTAGCACAGATACGCAGTATTTT,CASSSQGSSTDTQYF,TRBV5-1,once,TRBJ2-3,TRBD1
TGTGCCAGCAGCATTAAAAGGAGTATACAGGGATCCTACAATGAGCAGTTCTTC,CASSIKRSIQGSYNEQFF,TRBV11-1,NA,TRBJ2-1,NA